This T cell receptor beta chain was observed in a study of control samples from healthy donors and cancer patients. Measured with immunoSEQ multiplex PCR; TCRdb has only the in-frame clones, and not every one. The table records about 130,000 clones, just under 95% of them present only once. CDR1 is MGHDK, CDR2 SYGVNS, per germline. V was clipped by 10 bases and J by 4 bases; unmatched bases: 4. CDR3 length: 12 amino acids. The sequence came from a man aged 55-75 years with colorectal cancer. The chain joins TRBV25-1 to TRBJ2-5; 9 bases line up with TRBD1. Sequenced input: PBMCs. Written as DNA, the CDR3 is TGTGCCACCCTGACAGGGGGAGAGACCCAGTACTTC. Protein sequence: CATLTGGETQYF.